The 30 T cell receptor beta chains listed next were all sequenced from one sample in a study of human T cells and chemical hapten exposure. Time point noted: pre-sensitization, week 0. This sample's treatment: therapeutic diphenylcyclopropenone sensitization with weekly scalp DPC. TCRdb used MiXCR to reprocess the RACE reads, holding one entry per CDR3 protein. The repertoire holds approximately 260,000 distinct CDR3 sequences, with just under 8% as singletons. The sample was whole blood, taken in connection with sensitization to the hapten diphenylcyclopropenone (DPC). Receptors were obtained from a young man with alopecia areata. Some clones in this sample may be carry-over from other donors' samples.

This clonotype was observed a handful of times. The chain combines TRBV5-8 with TRBJ2-7; D remains ambiguous. This CDR3 has 15 residues. CDR1 SGHTS and CDR2 YDEGEE come from the germline V gene. V gave up 3 bases and J gave up 1 base, with 14 bases separating them. The CDR3 sequence is CASSSHTYSSYEQYV. The CDR3 bases are TGTGCCAGCAGCTCCCACACGTACAGTTCCTACGAGCAGTACGTC.

To note about this clonotype: One end of the junction is discordant with germline, which a read error may explain. The V call is TRBV28, the J call TRBJ2-3, with D tentatively TRBD2 (6 bases). The CDR3 spans 15 residues. From germline, CDR1 is MDHEN and CDR2 SYDVKM. The chain's CDR3 is CASSPGEASIDTQYF. The CDR3 DNA reads as TGTGCCAGCAGTCCGGGGGAGGCTAGCATAGATACGCAGTATTTT.

This clonotype was seen only a few times. The V gene is TRBV28, the J gene TRBJ2-7, with D maybe TRBD1 (5 bases). Looked up from germline, CDR1 is MDHEN and CDR2 is SYDVKM. This CDR3 is built from 14 residues. V lost 0 bases and J 0 bases, leaving 6 bases between the germline ends. The DNA of the CDR3 is TGTGCCAGCAGTTTATGGGGGCCCTCCTACGAGCAGTACTTC. Residues: CASSLWGPSYEQYF.

V is TRBV5-5 and J is TRBJ1-1; D is uncertain. CDR1 SGHKS and CDR2 YYEKEE come from the germline V gene (reference sequence). With 0 bases removed from V and 1 base from J, the gap between germline ends came to 7 bases. This CDR3 is built from 14 residues. The CDR3 here is CASSLEVANTEAFF. The DNA of the CDR3 is TGTGCCAGCAGCTTGGAAGTGGCGAACACTGAAGCTTTCTTT.

V is TRBV5-1 and J is TRBJ2-3; D not resolved. Germline CDR1 and CDR2: SGHRS and YFSETQ. Deletions cut 5 bases from V and 4 bases from J, with 8 bases between. This CDR3 contains 12 residues. The CDR3 DNA sequence: TGCGCCAGCAGTGTTCCCGCAGATACGCAGTATTTT. Translating it yields CASSVPADTQYF.

This clonotype was detected a few times. The chain combines TRBV7-9 with TRBJ2-5; D is ambiguous. V shed 3 bases and J shed 3 bases, with 17 bases lying between them. The CDR3 runs 16 residues. Germline lookup yields CDR1 SEHNR and CDR2 FQNEAQ (reference sequence). The CDR3, as DNA: TGTGCCAGCAGCTTTTCGAAGACGGCCCTTAAAGAGACCCAGTACTTC. Encoded protein: CASSFSKTALKETQYF.

This clonotype was counted between two and nine times. The rearrangement links TRBV6-2 or TRBV6-3 to TRBJ1-1, with D perhaps matching TRBD1 (5 bases). Trimming cost V 0 bases and J 4 bases, with 15 bases left between them. The CDR3 has 16 amino acids. Per germline, CDR1 MNHEY and CDR2 SVGEGT. The DNA for the CDR3 is TGTGCCAGCAGTTACTCACTATCCAGGGCAGGCACTGAAGCTTTCTTT. Translation gives CASSYSLSRAGTEAFF.

V gene TRBV29-1 combines with J gene TRBJ1-1; D unclear. Trimming left V 7 bases short and J 0 bases short, with 6 bases between. CDR3 length: 11 residues. Germline CDR1 is SQVTM and CDR2 is ANQGSEA. The CDR3 nucleotides read TGCAGCGCGGAAATGAACACTGAAGCTTTCTTT. Translation: CSAEMNTEAFF.

For this clonotype: A much larger clone lies a single base off, so this may be a read error. The chain links TRBV4-2 to TRBJ2-3, with 8 bases matching TRBD2. Trimming took 0 bases from V and 2 from J; bases not matched to a gene: 1. This CDR3 has 15 amino acids. The germline V gene has CDR1 LGHNA and CDR2 YNFKEQ. The CDR3 region has the DNA TGTGCCAGCAGCCAAGACGGGGGGGCCACAGATACGCAGTATTTT. It codes for CASSQDGGATDTQYF.

The rearrangement links TRBV7-7 to TRBJ2-1; D is uncertain. In germline, CDR1 is SSHAT, CDR2 FNYEAQ (reference sequence). This CDR3 has 16 amino acids. V was pared by 2 bases and J by 2 bases, with 13 bases between. The CDR3 nucleotides read TGTGCCAGCAGCTTAAACCCCCTAGGTACCTACAATGAGCAGTTCTTC. This translates into CASSLNPLGTYNEQFF.

V is TRBV7-9 and J is TRBJ2-3, with D hard to call. Germline V gene data show CDR1 as SEHNR and CDR2 as FQNEAQ (reference sequence). V was cut by 5 bases and J by 6 bases, with 24 bases left in between. The CDR3 spans 17 residues. CDR3 in amino acids: CASSRGRVGQPRDTQYF. The CDR3 DNA follows: TGTGCCAGCAGCCGCGGTAGGGTAGGCCAACCACGGGATACGCAGTATTTT.

This clonotype was counted between two and nine times. The chain employs TRBV4-2 and TRBJ2-1, with TRBD2 identical over 10 bases. The V segment lost 1 base and the J segment 10 bases; nucleotides outside the gene matches: 1. Germline V gives CDR1 LGHNA, CDR2 YNFKEQ. The length of the CDR3 is 13 residues. The CDR3: CASSQVLAGEQFF. As DNA, the CDR3 is TGTGCCAGCAGCCAAGTACTAGCGGGGGAGCAGTTCTTC.

This clonotype was detected a few times. V is TRBV12-3 or TRBV12-4 and J is TRBJ1-1, with D maybe TRBD1 (5 bases). V lost 7 bases and J 3 bases, leaving 15 bases between the germline ends. CDR3 length: 14 residues. CDR3 sequence reads: CASNTQVPHTEAFF. CDR3 nucleotides: TGTGCCAGCAATACACAGGTCCCGCACACTGAAGCTTTCTTT.

This rearrangement joins TRBV12-3 or TRBV12-4 to TRBJ1-6, with 7 nucleotides matching TRBD1. This CDR3 is 16 amino acids long. Trimming cost V 2 bases and J 7 bases; bases outside gene matches: 8. This CDR3 is CASSLKSGGRNSPLHF. The CDR3 DNA reads as TGTGCCAGCAGTTTAAAATCAGGGGGGCGGAATTCACCCCTCCACTTT.

This chain links TRBV20-1 with TRBJ2-1; 13 nucleotides align to TRBD2. Per the germline V gene, CDR1 is DFQATT and CDR2 is SNEGSKA (reference sequence). J gave up 4 bases and V 1 base, and 7 bases lay outside the gene matches. The CDR3 length is 17 residues. This CDR3 is CSARGRGLAGVYNEQFF. DNA for the CDR3: TGCAGTGCTAGAGGTCGCGGACTAGCGGGGGTATACAATGAGCAGTTCTTC.

This clonotype was seen a handful of times. The V call is TRBV10-1, the J call TRBJ2-1; 8 bases are shared with TRBD1. The CDR3 totals 15 residues. V gave up 3 bases and J gave up 6 bases; unmatched junction bases: 7. The germline gives CDR1 WNHNN, CDR2 SYGVQD (reference sequence). The CDR3 reads CASSDWNRGSNEQFF. The DNA of the CDR3 is TGCGCCAGCAGTGACTGGAACAGGGGGTCCAATGAGCAGTTCTTC.

This clonotype was counted a few times. The J gene is TRBJ2-5, the V gene TRBV20-1; D unclear. CDR3 size: 11 residues. The germline V gene has CDR1 DFQATT and CDR2 SNEGSKA (reference sequence). DNA for the CDR3: TGCAGCGCTCCGAGACCAGAGACCCAGTACTTC. Its protein product is CSAPRPETQYF.

This clonotype was observed at least ten times. The V and J genes are TRBV4-3 and TRBJ2-1; D might be TRBD2 (6 bases). Per the germline V gene, CDR1 is LGHNA and CDR2 is YSLEER. Trimming stripped 4 bases from V and 9 bases from J, with 10 bases between. This CDR3 spans 12 amino acids. The CDR3 loop is CASSRGAGEQFF. In DNA form, the CDR3 reads TGCGCCAGCAGCCGTGGAGCGGGTGAGCAGTTCTTC.

This clonotype occurred a few times. This chain joins TRBV2 and TRBJ1-1, with D tentatively TRBD1 (6 bases). Germline V gene lookup returns CDR1 SNHLY and CDR2 FYNNEI. Trimming shortened V by 1 base and J by 5 bases, and 11 bases separated the two germline ends. This CDR3 spans 14 amino acids. In DNA form, the CDR3 reads TGTGCCAGCAGTGAAGAGGGGGGTACTACTGAAGCTTTCTTT. This encodes CASSEEGGTTEAFF.

There are many counts of this clonotype. The chain joins TRBV4-3 to TRBJ1-2, with a weak D call TRBD1 (5 bases). Trimming left V 4 bases short and J 4 bases short, with 13 bases between. The germline gives CDR1 LGHNA, CDR2 YSLEER. The CDR3 loop spans 14 amino acids. The CDR3 sequence: CASSPTVGGYGYTF. In DNA, the CDR3 is TGCGCCAGCAGCCCAACGGTCGGGGGCTATGGCTACACCTTC.

The chain has TRBV6-2 or TRBV6-3 and TRBJ2-2; D unresolved. V shed 2 bases and J shed 6 bases, with 4 bases lying between them. The CDR3 covers 12 residues. Germline CDR1 and CDR2: MNHEY and SVGEGT. CDR3 protein: CASSYQPGELFF. CDR3 nucleotides: TGTGCCAGCAGTTACCAGCCCGGGGAGCTGTTTTTT.

This clonotype was counted only a few times. The genes are TRBV7-9 and TRBJ1-1; D perhaps matches TRBD1 (5 bases). The length of the CDR3 is 15 residues. Trimming stripped 2 bases from V and 0 bases from J, with 10 bases between. The germline gives CDR1 SEHNR, CDR2 FQNEAQ (reference sequence). DNA for the CDR3: TGTGCCAGCAGCTTACAGGGCAACATGAACACTGAAGCTTTCTTT. As protein: CASSLQGNMNTEAFF.

This clonotype has more than one count but fewer than ten. J is TRBJ2-2 and V is TRBV3-1, with a tentative D call TRBD1 (6 bases). Germline V gene lookup returns CDR1 LGHDT and CDR2 YNNKEL (reference sequence). The CDR3 loop spans 14 amino acids. Deletions cut 3 bases from V and 6 bases from J, with 11 bases between. This CDR3 reads CASSQIRQAGELFF. DNA of the CDR3: TGTGCCAGCAGCCAGATTAGACAGGCCGGGGAGCTGTTTTTT.

This clonotype occurred many times. This chain connects TRBV20-1 to TRBJ2-3, with D maybe TRBD2 (7 bases). Germline lookup yields CDR1 DFQATT and CDR2 SNEGSKA (reference sequence). V was shortened by 6 bases and J by 4 bases, with 11 bases between the two germline ends. This CDR3 is built from 12 residues. The DNA for the CDR3 is TGCAGTGCGCCGGGGGGCGCAGATACGCAGTATTTT. It codes for CSAPGGADTQYF.

This clonotype was found a few times. V gene TRBV15 combines with J gene TRBJ2-6; D may be TRBD1 or TRBD2 (5 bases each). The V end was cut by 5 bases, the J end by 0 bases, with 17 bases between. From germline, CDR1 is LNHNV and CDR2 YYDKDF (reference sequence). This CDR3 is built from 18 residues. CDR3 sequence (DNA): TGTGCCACCAGCGGACCGGACGGGGACCACTCTGGGGCCAACGTCCTGACTTTC. Residues: CATSGPDGDHSGANVLTF. The full variable domain, in which reference TRBV15 and TRBJ2-6 provide the parts outside the CDR3, is DAMVIQNPRYQVTQFGKPVTLSCSQTLNHNVMYWYQQKSSQAPKLLFHYYDKDFNNEADTPDNFQSRRPNTSFCFLDIRSPGLGDTAMYLCATSGPDGDHSGANVLTFGAGSRLTVL.

This sequence joins TRBV4-1 and TRBJ2-5, with D hard to call. The CDR3 runs 13 residues. V was trimmed by 5 bases and J by 5 bases, leaving 12 bases between them. The germline V gene has CDR1 MGHRA and CDR2 YSYEKL. The CDR3 protein is CASSTGLLETQYF. For the CDR3, the DNA is TGCGCCAGCAGCACCGGTCTTTTGGAGACCCAGTACTTC.

This clonotype turned up a few times. The CDR3 DNA follows: TGTGCCAGCAGCCCTGGACAGTTCTCCTACAATGAGCAGTTCTTC. Protein product: CASSPGQFSYNEQFF. This chain uses TRBV7-9 with TRBJ2-1, with a tentative D call TRBD1 (6 bases). The CDR3 length is 15 residues. The V gene's germline CDR1 is SEHNR and CDR2 FQNEAQ (reference sequence). Trimming cost V 5 bases and J 0 bases, with 11 bases left between them.

This clonotype was seen more than once but under ten times. This chain uses TRBV7-9 with TRBJ2-1; D not resolved. Between the trimmed V and J ends, which lost 5 bases and 4 bases, there was a span of 15 bases. The V gene's germline CDR1 is SEHNR and CDR2 FQNEAQ (reference sequence). The CDR3 loop spans 15 amino acids. CDR3 sequence (DNA): TGTGCCAGCAGCCCCTCCGGGCCCAGATACAATGAGCAGTTCTTC. Its translation is CASSPSGPRYNEQFF.

This clonotype has more than one count but fewer than ten. The chain joins TRBV2 to TRBJ1-5; D perhaps matches TRBD1 (5 bases). CDR3 length equals 18 residues. Germline loops: CDR1 SNHLY, CDR2 FYNNEI. V was trimmed by 6 bases and J by 5 bases, leaving 26 bases between them. The CDR3: CASRRWAGTKSGYQPQHF. The CDR3 DNA is TGTGCCAGCAGAAGATGGGCCGGGACCAAGAGTGGTTATCAGCCCCAGCATTTT.

The V gene is TRBV5-1, the J gene TRBJ2-1, with TRBD1 identical over 7 bases. From germline, CDR1 is SGHRS and CDR2 YFSETQ. V lost 4 bases to trimming and J lost 4 bases; unmatched junction nucleotides: 11. This CDR3 has 16 amino acids. The CDR3 sequence is CASSPGQERIYNEQFF. The DNA of the CDR3 is TGCGCCAGCAGCCCCGGACAGGAAAGGATATACAATGAGCAGTTCTTC.